Sequencing of this TCR beta chain was carried out in a study of T cells in localized non-small cell lung cancer. As regards this clone: Its antigen is not identified.

CDR3 length equals 17 residues. Clones were read by immunoSEQ multiplex PCR, and TCRdb kept only the in-frame ones, dropping some. The sample has around 64,000 clones, approximately 91% seen once. Findings and limits, study-wide: Only one tumor region was sequenced, so heterogeneity remains possible.

The TCR comes from a man aged 40 to 70 with stage I lung adenocarcinoma. The specimen comprised peripheral blood, sampled before any cancer treatment. The chain links TRBV21-1 to TRBJ2-7; no check of the table's D call, TRBD1, against the DNA was made. TRBV21-1 is designated a pseudogene. This CDR3 reads CASSAYPPGQRIYEQYF. The DNA of the CDR3 is TGTGCCAGCAGCGCCTATCCCCCGGGACAGAGGATCTACGAGCAGTACTTC.